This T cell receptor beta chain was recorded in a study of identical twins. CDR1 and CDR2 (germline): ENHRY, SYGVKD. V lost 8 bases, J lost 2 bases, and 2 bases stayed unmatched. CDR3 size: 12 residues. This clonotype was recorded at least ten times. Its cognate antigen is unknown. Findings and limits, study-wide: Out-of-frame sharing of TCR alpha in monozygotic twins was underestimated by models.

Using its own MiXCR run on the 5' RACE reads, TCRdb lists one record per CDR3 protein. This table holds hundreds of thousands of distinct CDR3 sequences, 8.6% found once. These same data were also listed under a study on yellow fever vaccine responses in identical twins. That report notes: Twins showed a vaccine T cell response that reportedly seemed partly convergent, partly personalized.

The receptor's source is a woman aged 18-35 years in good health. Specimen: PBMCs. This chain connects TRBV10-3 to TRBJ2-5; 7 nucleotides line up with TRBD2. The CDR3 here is CAISSGQETQYF. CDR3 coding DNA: TGTGCCATCTCTAGCGGACAAGAGACCCAGTACTTC.